Following are 18 T cell receptor beta chains from one sample sequenced in a study of T cell repertoires in cytomegalovirus infection. Each CDR3 protein is one row after TCRdb ran MiXCR on the reads. The sample includes about 310,000 distinct CDR3 sequences, 17% of them seen just once. Sequencing was performed on PBMCs. These receptors all come from a human donor in good health (CMV status not recorded). Some clones in this sample may be carry-over from other donors' samples.

This clonotype was counted many times. The V and J genes are TRBV7-9 and TRBJ1-6; D remains unclear. Trimming took off 5 bases at V and 9 bases at J, with 11 bases between the two ends. The CDR3 is 13 residues long. The germline CDR1 and CDR2 sequences are SEHNR and FQNEAQ (reference sequence). The CDR3 reads CASSGGGISPLHF. The CDR3 nucleotides are TGTGCCAGCAGCGGAGGAGGGATTTCACCCCTCCACTTT.

The rearrangement links TRBV2 to TRBJ2-3; a weak D match, TRBD2 (7 bases). Trimming stripped 11 bases from V and 10 bases from J, with 16 bases between. CDR1 is SNHLY and CDR2 is FYNNEI in the germline V gene. CDR3 size: 11 residues. The CDR3 loop is CASRGGVAQYF. The CDR3 nucleotides read TGTGCCTCACGAGGGGGGGTCGCGCAGTATTTT.

This clonotype was counted at least ten times. This chain connects TRBV28 to TRBJ2-7; possible D gene TRBD2, 7 bases. V was cut by 3 bases and J by 4 bases, with 10 bases left in between. CDR1 is MDHEN and CDR2 is SYDVKM in the germline V gene. CDR3 size: 13 residues. The CDR3, as DNA: TGTGCCAGCAGTTTGGGGGGGCGTTACGAGCAGTACTTC. Protein sequence: CASSLGGRYEQYF.

This clonotype appeared a few times. V usage is TRBV20-1 and J usage is TRBJ1-5, with D possibly being TRBD1 (5 bases). The V end lost 6 bases, the J end lost 2 bases, and 17 bases lay between the germline ends. Germline V lookup: CDR1 DFQATT, CDR2 SNEGSKA (reference sequence). This CDR3 has 15 residues. The CDR3 bases are TGCAGTGCCCAGGGAGGGGTGGGTGGCAATCAGCCCCAGCATTTT. Translating gives CSAQGGVGGNQPQHF.

A few counts support this clonotype. The V gene is TRBV28, the J gene TRBJ2-7; TRBD1 matches 10 bases. With 5 bases clipped from V and 9 bases from J, the junction kept 19 bases outside the gene matches. The CDR3 spans 17 residues. Looked up from germline, CDR1 is MDHEN and CDR2 is SYDVKM. The DNA of the CDR3 is TGTGCCAGCAGTGCTCACGGGGGGACAGGGGTCCAGAAGGGGCAGTACTTC. Protein sequence: CASSAHGGTGVQKGQYF.

This clonotype was found many times. This chain connects TRBV6-1 to TRBJ2-6; 11 bases align to TRBD1. CDR3 length equals 19 residues. Looked up from germline, CDR1 is MNHNS and CDR2 is SASEGT. V dropped 5 bases and J dropped 1; count of bases not matched to a gene: 10. The CDR3 DNA sequence: TGTGCCAGCAGTTCGCCCAGGACAGGGGGCGCATCTGGGGCCAACGTCCTGACTTTC. The encoded protein is CASSSPRTGGASGANVLTF.

This clonotype has a count of ten or more. The chain links TRBV7-2 to TRBJ2-7; the D gene is possibly TRBD1 (6 bases). Germline loops: CDR1 SGHTA, CDR2 FQGNSA. V lost 3 bases and J 2 bases, leaving 11 bases between the germline ends. The CDR3 extends over 14 amino acids. The CDR3 region is CASSFYRDTYEQYF. The CDR3 DNA reads as TGTGCCAGCAGCTTCTACAGGGACACCTACGAGCAGTACTTC.

This clonotype came up a few times. V and J are TRBV25-1 and TRBJ1-2; a weak D match, TRBD1 (5 bases). The CDR3 is 15 residues long. V was trimmed by 1 base and J by 1 base, leaving 10 bases between them. Per the germline V gene, CDR1 is MGHDK and CDR2 is SYGVNS. Written as DNA, the CDR3 is TGTGCCAGCAGTGAATTTCAGGGATATAACTATGGCTACACCTTC. This gives the protein CASSEFQGYNYGYTF.

This clonotype was seen many times. This chain links TRBV10-3 with TRBJ1-1, with TRBD1 as a possible D gene (6 bases). CDR3 length: 15 amino acids. The germline CDR1 and CDR2 sequences are ENHRY and SYGVKD. With 0 bases removed from V and 1 base from J, the gap between germline ends came to 9 bases. DNA for the CDR3: TGTGCCATCAGTGAGTCGACAGGAGAGAACACTGAAGCTTTCTTT. Its translation: CAISESTGENTEAFF.

In this sample, this clonotype turned up once. Possible read error: a much larger clone is one base away. J is TRBJ2-7 and V is TRBV28, with D unclear. Germline CDR1 and CDR2: MDHEN and SYDVKM. V was pared by 6 bases and J by 4 bases, with 16 bases between. CDR3 length equals 14 residues. In DNA, the CDR3 is TGTGCCAGCAGCAAAGATCAGGTCCCTTACGAGCAGTACTTC. It codes for CASSKDQVPYEQYF.

The chain combines TRBV28 with TRBJ2-7; D gene unclear. Per the germline V gene, CDR1 is MDHEN and CDR2 is SYDVKM. V was clipped by 2 bases and J by 3 bases, with 5 bases between them. The CDR3 has 12 amino acids. The CDR3 is CASSLEDYEQYF. The CDR3 coding sequence is TGTGCCAGCAGTTTAGAGGACTACGAGCAGTACTTC.

Ten or more counts support this clonotype. The rearrangement joins TRBV19 to TRBJ2-7; no clear D. V lost 4 bases, J lost 6 bases, and 10 bases lay in between. CDR3 length: 12 residues. Germline values: CDR1 LNHDA, CDR2 SQIVND (reference sequence). CDR3 in DNA: TGTGCCAGTAGTAATCTGGTGAGCGAGCAGTACTTC. It translates to CASSNLVSEQYF.

In this sample, this clonotype turned up a few times. V gene TRBV6-5 combines with J gene TRBJ2-5; D uncertain. In germline, CDR1 is MNHEY, CDR2 SVGAGI. The CDR3 is 15 residues long. V lost 1 base and J 4 bases, leaving 13 bases between the germline ends. This CDR3 is CASSYLTSERETQYF. CDR3 nucleotide sequence: TGTGCCAGCAGTTACTTAACCTCTGAACGAGAGACCCAGTACTTC.

This clonotype was detected a few times. J is TRBJ2-7 and V is TRBV20-1; 10 bases are shared with TRBD1. V lost 6 bases, J lost 0 bases, and 5 bases stayed unmatched. Germline values: CDR1 DFQATT, CDR2 SNEGSKA (reference sequence). This CDR3 contains 14 residues. The CDR3 region has the DNA TGCAGTGCCAGGGACAGGGGAAGCTCCTACGAGCAGTACTTC. It translates to CSARDRGSSYEQYF.

The chain has TRBV5-1 and TRBJ2-2, with a weak D call TRBD1 (6 bases). V was pared by 2 bases and J by 3 bases, with 11 bases between. CDR3 length: 15 amino acids. Looked up from germline, CDR1 is SGHRS and CDR2 is YFSETQ. The DNA of the CDR3 is TGCGCCAGCAGCTTAAACAGGGTGGACACCGGGGAGCTGTTTTTT. As protein: CASSLNRVDTGELFF.

This clonotype came up many times. This sequence joins TRBV12-3 or TRBV12-4 and TRBJ2-1; D may be TRBD2 (6 bases). V lost 6 bases and J 7 bases, leaving 19 bases between the germline ends. This CDR3 is built from 15 residues. The CDR3 reads CASSPWGDGMNEQFF. In DNA form, the CDR3 reads TGTGCCAGCAGCCCCTGGGGGGATGGGATGAATGAGCAGTTCTTC.

This clonotype was seen many times. This rearrangement joins TRBV7-2 to TRBJ2-3, with 7 bases fitting TRBD2. The CDR3 covers 16 residues. Germline CDR1 and CDR2: SGHTA and FQGNSA. V dropped 3 bases and J dropped 0; count of bases not matched to a gene: 6. The CDR3 reads CASSFRLAVSTDTQYF. In nucleotides, the CDR3 is TGTGCCAGCAGCTTTCGGCTAGCGGTCAGCACAGATACGCAGTATTTT.

This clonotype was counted a few times. The rearrangement links TRBV2 to TRBJ1-1, with TRBD1 matching over 8 bases. CDR3 length: 14 amino acids. V gave up 6 bases and J gave up 5 bases; unmatched junction bases: 8. Germline-derived CDR1 and CDR2 are SNHLY and FYNNEI. The CDR3: CASRQGVGQTEAFF. CDR3 bases: TGTGCCAGCAGACAGGGGGTCGGACAGACTGAAGCTTTCTTT.